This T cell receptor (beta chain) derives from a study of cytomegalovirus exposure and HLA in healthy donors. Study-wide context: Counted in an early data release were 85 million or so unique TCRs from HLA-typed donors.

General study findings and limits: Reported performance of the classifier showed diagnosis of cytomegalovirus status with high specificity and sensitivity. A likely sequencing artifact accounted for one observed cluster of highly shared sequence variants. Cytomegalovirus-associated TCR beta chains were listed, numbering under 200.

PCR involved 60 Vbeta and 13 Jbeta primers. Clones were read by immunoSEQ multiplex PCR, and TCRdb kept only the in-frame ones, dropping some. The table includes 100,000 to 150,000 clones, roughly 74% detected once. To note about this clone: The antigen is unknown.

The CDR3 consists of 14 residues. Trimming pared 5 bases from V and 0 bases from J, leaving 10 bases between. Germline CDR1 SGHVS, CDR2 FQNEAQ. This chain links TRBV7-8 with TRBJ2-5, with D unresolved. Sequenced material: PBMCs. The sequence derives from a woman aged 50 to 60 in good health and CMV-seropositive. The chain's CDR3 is CASSSQRYQETQYF. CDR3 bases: TGTGCCAGCAGCAGCCAACGATACCAAGAGACCCAGTACTTC.